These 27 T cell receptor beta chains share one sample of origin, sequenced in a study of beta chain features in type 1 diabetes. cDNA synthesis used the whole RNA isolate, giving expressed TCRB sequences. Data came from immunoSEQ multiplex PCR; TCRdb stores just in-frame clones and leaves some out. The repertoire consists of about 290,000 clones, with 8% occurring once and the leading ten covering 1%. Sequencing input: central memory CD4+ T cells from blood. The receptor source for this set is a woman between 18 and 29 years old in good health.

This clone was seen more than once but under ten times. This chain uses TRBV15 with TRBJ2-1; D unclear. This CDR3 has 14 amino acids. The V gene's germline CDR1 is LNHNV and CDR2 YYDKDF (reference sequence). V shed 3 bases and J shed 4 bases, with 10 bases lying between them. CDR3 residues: CATSRKRDYNEQFF. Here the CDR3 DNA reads TGTGCCACCAGCAGGAAGAGAGATTACAATGAGCAGTTCTTC.

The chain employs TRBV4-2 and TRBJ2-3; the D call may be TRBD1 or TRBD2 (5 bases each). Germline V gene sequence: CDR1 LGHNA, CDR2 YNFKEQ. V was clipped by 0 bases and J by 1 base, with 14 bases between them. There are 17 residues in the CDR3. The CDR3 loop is CASSQDKRGWGTDTQYF. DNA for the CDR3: TGTGCCAGCAGCCAAGATAAGAGGGGTTGGGGCACAGATACGCAGTATTTT.

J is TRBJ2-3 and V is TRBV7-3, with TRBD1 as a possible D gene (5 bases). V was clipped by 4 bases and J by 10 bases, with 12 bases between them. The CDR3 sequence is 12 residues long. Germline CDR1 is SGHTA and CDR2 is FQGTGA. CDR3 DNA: TGTGCCAGCAGCTATTCCCAGGGCGCGCAGTATTTT. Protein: CASSYSQGAQYF. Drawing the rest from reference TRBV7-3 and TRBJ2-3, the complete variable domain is GAGVSQTPSNKVTEKGKYVELRCDPISGHTALYWYRQSLGQGPEFLIYFQGTGAADDSGLPNDRFFAVRPEGSVSTLKIQRTERGDSAVYLCASSYSQGAQYFGPGTRLTVL.

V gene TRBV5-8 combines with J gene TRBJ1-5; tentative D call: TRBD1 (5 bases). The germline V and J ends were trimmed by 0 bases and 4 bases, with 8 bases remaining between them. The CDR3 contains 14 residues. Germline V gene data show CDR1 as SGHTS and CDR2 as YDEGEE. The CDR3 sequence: CASSLDWGNQPQHF. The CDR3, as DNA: TGTGCCAGCAGCTTGGACTGGGGGAATCAGCCCCAGCATTTT.

This CDR3 reads CAIGTGSFTVNTQYF. CDR3 DNA: TGTGCCATAGGGACAGGTTCATTTACCGTGAATACGCAGTATTTT. The V call is TRBV19, the J call TRBJ2-3; 8 bases line up with TRBD1. V shed 10 bases, J shed 7 bases, and the junction held 16 bases outside the gene matches. There are 15 residues in the CDR3. Germline V CDR1 and CDR2: LNHDA, SQIVND (reference sequence).

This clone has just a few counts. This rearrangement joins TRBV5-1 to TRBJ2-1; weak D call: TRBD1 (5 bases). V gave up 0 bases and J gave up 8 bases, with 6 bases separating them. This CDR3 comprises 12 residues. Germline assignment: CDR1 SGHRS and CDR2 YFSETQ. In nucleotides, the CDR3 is TGCGCCAGCAGCTTGGGGACATATGAGCAGTTCTTC. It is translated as CASSLGTYEQFF. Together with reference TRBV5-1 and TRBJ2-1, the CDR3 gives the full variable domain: KAGVTQTPRYLIKTRGQQVTLSCSPISGHRSVSWYQQTPGQGLQFLFEYFSETQRNKGNFPGRFSGRQFSNSRSEMNVSTLELGDSALYLCASSLGTYEQFFGPGTRLTVL.

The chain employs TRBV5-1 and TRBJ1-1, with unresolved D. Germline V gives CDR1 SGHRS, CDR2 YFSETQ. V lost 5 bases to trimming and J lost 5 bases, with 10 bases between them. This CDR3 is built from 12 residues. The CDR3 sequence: CASRLLGTEAFF. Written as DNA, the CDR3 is TGCGCCAGCAGATTACTGGGGACTGAAGCTTTCTTT.

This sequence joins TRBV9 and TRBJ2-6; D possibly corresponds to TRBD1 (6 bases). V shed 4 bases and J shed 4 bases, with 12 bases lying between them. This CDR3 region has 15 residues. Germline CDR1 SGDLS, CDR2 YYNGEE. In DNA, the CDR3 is TGTGCCAGCAGCTCAACAGGGTCCGGGGCCAACGTCCTGACTTTC. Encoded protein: CASSSTGSGANVLTF.

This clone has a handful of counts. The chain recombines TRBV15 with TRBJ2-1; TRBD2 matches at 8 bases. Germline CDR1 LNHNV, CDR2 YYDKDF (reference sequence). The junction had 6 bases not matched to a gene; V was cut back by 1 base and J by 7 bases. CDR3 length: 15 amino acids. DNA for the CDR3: TGTGCCACCAGCAGAGCGGGGGGGCCGGGGAATGAGCAGTTCTTC. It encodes CATSRAGGPGNEQFF.

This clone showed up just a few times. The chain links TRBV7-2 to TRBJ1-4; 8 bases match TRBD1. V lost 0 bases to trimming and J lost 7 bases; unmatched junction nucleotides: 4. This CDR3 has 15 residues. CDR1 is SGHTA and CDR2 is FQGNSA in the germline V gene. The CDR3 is CASSLARQGSEKLFF. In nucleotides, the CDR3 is TGTGCCAGCAGCTTAGCGCGACAGGGGAGTGAAAAACTGTTTTTT.

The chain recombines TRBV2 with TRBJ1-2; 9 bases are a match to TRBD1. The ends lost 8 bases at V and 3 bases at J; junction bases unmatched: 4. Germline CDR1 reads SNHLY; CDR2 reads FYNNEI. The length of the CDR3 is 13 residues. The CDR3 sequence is CASGQGQYYGYTF. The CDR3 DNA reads TGTGCCAGCGGACAGGGGCAATACTATGGCTACACCTTC. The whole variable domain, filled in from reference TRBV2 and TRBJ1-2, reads EPEVTQTPSHQVTQMGQEVILRCVPISNHLYFYWYRQILGQKVEFLVSFYNNEISEKSEIFDDQFSVERPDGSNFTLKIRSTKLEDSAMYFCASGQGQYYGYTFGSGTRLTVV.

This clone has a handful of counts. In DNA, the CDR3 is TGTGCCAGCAGCTCGGAAGGGACAGCCTCTAGCACAGATACGCAGTATTTT. Translated: CASSSEGTASSTDTQYF. This chain connects TRBV7-9 to TRBJ2-3; 7 nucleotides match TRBD1. From germline, CDR1 is SEHNR and CDR2 FQNEAQ (reference sequence). V lost 4 bases and J lost 0; bases outside the gene matches: 10. The CDR3 length is 17 residues.

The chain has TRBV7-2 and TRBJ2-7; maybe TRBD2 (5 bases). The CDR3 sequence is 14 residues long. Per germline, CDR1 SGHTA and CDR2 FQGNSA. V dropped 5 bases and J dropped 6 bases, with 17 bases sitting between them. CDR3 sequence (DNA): TGTGCCAGCAGCGAACCGGGAAGGCAACGCGAGCAGTACTTC. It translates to CASSEPGRQREQYF.

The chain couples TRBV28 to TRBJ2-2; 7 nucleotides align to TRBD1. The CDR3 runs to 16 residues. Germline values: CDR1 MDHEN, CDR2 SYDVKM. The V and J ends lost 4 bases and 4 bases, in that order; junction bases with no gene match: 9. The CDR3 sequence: CASSSPRDRATGELFF. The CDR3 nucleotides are TGTGCCAGCAGTTCTCCCCGGGACAGAGCCACCGGGGAGCTGTTTTTT.

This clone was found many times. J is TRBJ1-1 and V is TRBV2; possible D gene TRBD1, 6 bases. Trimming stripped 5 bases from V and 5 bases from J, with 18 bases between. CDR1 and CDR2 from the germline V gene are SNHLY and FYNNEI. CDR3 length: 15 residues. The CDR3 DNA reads TGTGCCAGCAGTCTCCTGAGGGGGGTTGGAACTGAAGCTTTCTTT. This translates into CASSLLRGVGTEAFF.

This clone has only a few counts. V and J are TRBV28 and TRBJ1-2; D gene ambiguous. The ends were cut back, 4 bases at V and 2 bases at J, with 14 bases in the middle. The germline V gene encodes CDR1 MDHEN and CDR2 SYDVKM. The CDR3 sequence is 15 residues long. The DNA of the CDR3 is TGTGCCAGCAGTTCTCCGGCCTCGCTGAACTATGGCTACACCTTC. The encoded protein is CASSSPASLNYGYTF.

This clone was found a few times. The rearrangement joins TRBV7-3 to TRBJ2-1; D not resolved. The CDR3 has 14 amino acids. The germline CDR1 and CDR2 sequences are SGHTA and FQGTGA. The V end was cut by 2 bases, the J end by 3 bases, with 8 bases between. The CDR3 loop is CASSLQSGYNEQFF. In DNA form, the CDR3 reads TGTGCCAGCAGCTTACAATCGGGCTACAATGAGCAGTTCTTC.

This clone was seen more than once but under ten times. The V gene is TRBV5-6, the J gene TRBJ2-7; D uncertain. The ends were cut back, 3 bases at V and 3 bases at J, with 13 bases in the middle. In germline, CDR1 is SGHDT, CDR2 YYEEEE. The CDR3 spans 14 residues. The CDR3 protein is CASSSRAIVYEQYF. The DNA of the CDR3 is TGTGCCAGCAGCTCAAGGGCGATAGTCTACGAGCAGTACTTC. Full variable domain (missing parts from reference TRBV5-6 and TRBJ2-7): DAGVTQSPTHLIKTRGQQVTLRCSPKSGHDTVSWYQQALGQGPQFIFQYYEEEERQRGNFPDRFSGHQFPNYSSELNVNALLLGDSALYLCASSSRAIVYEQYFGPGTRLTVT.

CDR3 bases: TGTGCCAGCAGCCTACCTCAGGGGACCTATGGCTACACCTTC. Protein: CASSLPQGTYGYTF. The gene calls are TRBV7-9 and TRBJ1-2; tentatively, D is TRBD1 (6 bases). V was clipped by 5 bases and J by 4 bases, with 14 bases between them. CDR1 and CDR2 (germline): SEHNR, FQNEAQ (reference sequence). The CDR3 runs 14 residues.

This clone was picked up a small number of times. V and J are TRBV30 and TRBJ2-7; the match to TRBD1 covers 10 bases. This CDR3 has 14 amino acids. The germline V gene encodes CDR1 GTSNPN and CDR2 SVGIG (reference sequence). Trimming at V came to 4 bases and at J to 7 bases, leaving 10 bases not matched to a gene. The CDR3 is CAWNRQGARGEQYF. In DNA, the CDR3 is TGTGCCTGGAACAGACAGGGGGCGCGGGGTGAGCAGTACTTC.

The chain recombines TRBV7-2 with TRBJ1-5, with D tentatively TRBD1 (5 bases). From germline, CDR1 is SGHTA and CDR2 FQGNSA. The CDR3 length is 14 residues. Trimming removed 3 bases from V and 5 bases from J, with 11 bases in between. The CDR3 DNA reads TGTGCCAGCAGCTTTGACAGCTATGATCAGCCCCAGCATTTT. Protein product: CASSFDSYDQPQHF.

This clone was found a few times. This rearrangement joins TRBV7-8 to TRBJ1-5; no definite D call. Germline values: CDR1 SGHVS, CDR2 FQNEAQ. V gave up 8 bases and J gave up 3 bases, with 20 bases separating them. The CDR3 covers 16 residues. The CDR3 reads CASLPPGLIYNQPQHF. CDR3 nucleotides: TGTGCCAGCCTGCCTCCTGGACTGATCTACAATCAGCCCCAGCATTTT.

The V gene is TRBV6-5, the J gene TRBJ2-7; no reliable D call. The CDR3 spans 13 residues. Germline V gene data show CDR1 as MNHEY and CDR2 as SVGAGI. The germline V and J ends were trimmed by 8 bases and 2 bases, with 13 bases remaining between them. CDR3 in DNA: TGTGCCAGCGCTTTGTCGTTGACCTACGAGCAGTACTTC. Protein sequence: CASALSLTYEQYF.

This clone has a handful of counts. CDR3: CASSPPTGTSGGDTQYF. In DNA form, the CDR3 reads TGCGCCAGCAGCCCACCAACCGGGACTAGCGGGGGAGATACGCAGTATTTT. The genes are TRBV5-1 and TRBJ2-3; 14 bases fit TRBD2. Trimming at V came to 4 bases and at J to 5 bases, leaving 9 bases not matched to a gene. The CDR3 length is 17 residues. The germline V gene encodes CDR1 SGHRS and CDR2 YFSETQ.

CDR3 protein: CASSVGPQGAYETQYF. CDR3 nucleotides: TGTGCCAGCAGCGTAGGCCCCCAGGGGGCTTACGAGACCCAGTACTTC. The chain joins TRBV9 to TRBJ2-5; 8 bases fit TRBD1. In germline, CDR1 is SGDLS, CDR2 YYNGEE. Unmatched junction bases numbered 9, after V lost 0 bases and J lost 5 bases. The length of the CDR3 is 16 residues.

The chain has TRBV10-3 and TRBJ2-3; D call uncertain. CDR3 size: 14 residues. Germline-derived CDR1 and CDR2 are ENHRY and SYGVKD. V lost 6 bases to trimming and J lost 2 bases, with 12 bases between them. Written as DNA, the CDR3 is TGTGCCATCAGAGACGGACCCACCACAGATACGCAGTATTTT. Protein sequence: CAIRDGPTTDTQYF.

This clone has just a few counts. CDR3 coding DNA: TGTGCCAGCTCACCACTGGGGGGGGATCAACTGTTTTTT. It specifies CASSPLGGDQLFF. The chain uses TRBV18 and TRBJ1-4; a weak D match, TRBD1 (5 bases). This CDR3 is built from 13 residues. Trimming left V 1 base short and J 12 bases short, with 12 bases between. Looked up from germline, CDR1 is KGHSH and CDR2 is LQKENI.